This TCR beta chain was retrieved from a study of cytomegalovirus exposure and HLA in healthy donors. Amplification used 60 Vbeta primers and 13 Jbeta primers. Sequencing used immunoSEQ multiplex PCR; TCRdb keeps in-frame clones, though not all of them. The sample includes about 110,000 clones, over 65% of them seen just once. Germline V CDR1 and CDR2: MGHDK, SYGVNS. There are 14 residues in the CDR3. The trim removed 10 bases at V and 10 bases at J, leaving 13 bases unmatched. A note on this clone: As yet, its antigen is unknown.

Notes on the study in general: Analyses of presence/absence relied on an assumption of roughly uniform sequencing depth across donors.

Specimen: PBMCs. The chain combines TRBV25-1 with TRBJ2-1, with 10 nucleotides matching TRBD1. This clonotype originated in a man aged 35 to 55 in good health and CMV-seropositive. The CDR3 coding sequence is TGTGCCACCAGGGGACAGGGGCGAACCAGAGAGCAGTTCTTC. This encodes CATRGQGRTREQFF.